This T cell receptor beta chain emerged from a study of blood T cell repertoires in COVID-19. On the study more broadly: Sites across the United States, Italy and Spain contributed samples from acute and convalescent COVID-19. The analysed material was cDNA or gDNA that came from T cells, B-cell-depleted T cells, or PBMCs.

Authors' data handling: Nucleated cell counts were estimated from reference gene primer amplification. Some clones are missing from TCRdb's copy, which holds only in-frame ones; the method was immunoSEQ multiplex PCR. The V and J calls and clone size were taken over from that table, and D and trimming were inferred from the DNA. The sample lists about 100,000 clones, about 85% occurring once. With 2 bases removed from V and 0 bases from J, the gap between germline ends came to 8 bases. This CDR3 comprises 15 residues. Germline assignment: CDR1 MNHNS and CDR2 SASEGT. The rearrangement joins TRBV6-1 to TRBJ1-5, with D hard to call. The sequenced material came from peripheral blood. The receptor comes from a human donor in a cohort sampled during active COVID-19. CDR3 sequence: CASSEFGHSNQPQHF. The CDR3 region has the DNA TGTGCCAGCAGTGAATTTGGGCATAGCAATCAGCCCCAGCATTTT.